A selection of T cell receptor beta chains follows, all from one sample in a study of CD8 T cells in ankylosing spondylitis. TCRdb redid the calling of the 5' RACE reads with MiXCR, one entry per CDR3 protein. The data show more than 250,000 distinct CDR3 sequences, 6.5% to 10% seen once. Sample: blood, either unsorted or a sorted T cell fraction (not recorded which). These receptors were obtained from a male donor with ankylosing spondylitis. Each CDR3 is given with its conserved first and last residue. D genes are given only for firm matches. Some rows have no size entry. The others give once, few or many, or a class for an expanded clone.

v_call	j_call	clone_size	d_call	cdr3_aa	cdr3_nt
TRBV27	TRBJ2-7	few	TRBD1	CASSKWTGSYEQYF	TGTGCCAGCAGTAAATGGACAGGGTCCTACGAGCAGTACTTC
TRBV14	TRBJ1-1	few	NA	CASRRVNTEAFF	TGTGCCAGCAGGAGGGTGAACACTGAAGCTTTCTTT
TRBV10-3	TRBJ2-5	NA	NA	CAISEGGQQETQYF	TGTGCCATCAGTGAAGGGGGGCAACAAGAGACCCAGTACTTC
TRBV5-1	TRBJ1-4	many	NA	CASSPLGDGRKLFF	TGCGCCAGCAGCCCTCTGGGGGACGGTCGAAAACTGTTTTTT
TRBV5-1	TRBJ2-1	many	TRBD2	CASSLEGLAGHNEQFF	TGCGCCAGCAGCTTGGAGGGACTAGCGGGGCACAATGAGCAGTTCTTC
TRBV7-9	TRBJ2-7	few	NA	CASSPRQRNEQYF	TGTGCCAGCAGCCCGAGACAGCGTAACGAGCAGTACTTC
TRBV5-1	TRBJ2-1	NA	TRBD2	CASSSGLAGGRSYNEQFF	TGCGCCAGCAGCTCGGGACTAGCGGGAGGCCGCTCCTACAATGAGCAGTTCTTC
TRBV12-5	TRBJ2-5	NA	NA	CASGLGPKARETQYF	TGTGCTAGTGGTTTGGGACCGAAAGCTAGGGAGACCCAGTACTTC
TRBV29-1	TRBJ2-1	many	TRBD2	CSVALSGNHNEQFF	TGCAGCGTCGCTCTTAGCGGGAACCACAATGAGCAGTTCTTC
TRBV3-1	TRBJ1-1	NA	NA	CASGKAATEAFF	TGTGCCAGCGGCAAGGCCGCCACTGAAGCTTTCTTT
TRBV11-2	TRBJ2-7	NA	NA	CASSLERWGGRTYEQYF	TGTGCCAGCAGCTTGGAACGGTGGGGCGGGCGTACCTACGAGCAGTACTTC
TRBV7-3	TRBJ2-1	few	TRBD2	CASSDRLAGYNEQFF	TGTGCCAGCAGCGATCGACTAGCGGGATACAATGAGCAGTTCTTC
TRBV10-3	TRBJ1-5	few	NA	CAISESNDQPQHF	TGTGCCATCAGTGAGTCTAATGACCAGCCCCAGCATTTT
TRBV20-1	TRBJ2-3	few	TRBD2	CSASAFNRGERSNTDTQYF	TGCAGTGCTAGCGCATTTAACCGGGGGGAGAGGAGCAACACAGATACGCAGTATTTT
TRBV2	TRBJ1-4	many	NA	CASREDTDQKLFF	TGTGCCAGCAGGGAGGACACCGATCAAAAACTGTTTTTT
TRBV6-5	TRBJ1-5	NA	NA	CASSSGADSNQPQHF	TGTGCCAGCAGTTCAGGGGCGGATAGCAATCAGCCCCAGCATTTT
TRBV6-1	TRBJ2-1	many	TRBD2	CASSDSGRISYNEQFF	TGTGCCAGCAGTGATAGCGGGAGGATTAGCTACAATGAGCAGTTCTTC
TRBV7-9	TRBJ2-1	few	NA	CASSLGSIRNEQFF	TGTGCCAGCAGCTTAGGCAGTATCCGCAATGAGCAGTTCTTC
TRBV5-4	TRBJ2-2	NA	TRBD1	CASSFRYGGTGVNTGELFF	TGTGCCAGCAGTTTCCGTTATGGGGGAACAGGGGTGAACACCGGGGAGCTGTTTTTT
TRBV9	TRBJ2-1	many	TRBD2	CASSLGTSGSLNEQFF	TGTGCCAGCAGCCTTGGGACTAGCGGGAGTTTGAATGAGCAGTTCTTC
TRBV7-8	TRBJ1-4	NA	NA	CASSLLRTPGEKLFF	TGTGCCAGCAGCCTCCTGCGAACACCGGGGGAAAAACTGTTTTTT
TRBV12-5	TRBJ2-2	many	NA	CASGLQTPNTGELFF	TGTGCTAGTGGTTTGCAGACGCCGAACACCGGGGAGCTGTTTTTT
TRBV20-1	TRBJ2-5	few	TRBD1	CSATAGTEETQYF	TGCAGTGCTACCGCCGGGACAGAAGAGACCCAGTACTTC
TRBV10-3	TRBJ1-2	few	NA	CAISESAGSEAGYTF	TGTGCCATCAGTGAGTCGGCTGGGTCAGAGGCTGGCTACACCTTC
TRBV24-1	TRBJ2-7	NA	TRBD1	CATSDWGTDYEQYF	TGTGCCACCAGTGATTGGGGGACAGACTACGAGCAGTACTTC
TRBV29-1	TRBJ2-2	many	NA	CSVGGSRQNTGELFF	TGCAGCGTTGGGGGGAGCCGCCAGAACACCGGGGAGCTGTTTTTT
TRBV10-3	TRBJ1-4	NA	NA	CAISDDNEKLFF	TGTGCCATCAGTGACGATAATGAAAAACTGTTTTTT
TRBV5-1	TRBJ2-7	many	NA	CASSLRGDEQYF	TGCGCCAGCAGCCTGAGGGGTGACGAGCAGTACTTC
TRBV7-2	TRBJ1-2	NA	NA	CASSLHGQELEGYTF	TGTGCCAGCAGCTTACATGGCCAGGAGTTAGAAGGCTACACCTTC
TRBV10-3	TRBJ2-5	few	TRBD1	CATMTGHQETQYF	TGTGCCACGATGACAGGGCACCAAGAGACCCAGTACTTC
TRBV5-1	TRBJ2-7	few	NA	CASSPAARGGSREQYF	TGCGCCAGCAGCCCCGCTGCCAGGGGCGGATCGAGGGAGCAGTACTTC
TRBV28	TRBJ2-3	NA	NA	CASTTHTLTDTQYF	TGTGCCAGCACCACACATACGCTCACAGATACGCAGTATTTT
TRBV29-1	TRBJ2-7	few	NA	CSVEDPTYEQYF	TGCAGCGTTGAAGATCCCACCTACGAGCAGTACTTC
TRBV20-1	TRBJ2-7	few	NA	CSALPHSREPALIPFEQYF	TGCAGTGCACTACCCCACTCCCGAGAACCAGCGCTCATTCCCTTCGAGCAGTACTTC
TRBV28	TRBJ2-4	many	NA	CASSGTLKNIQYF	TGTGCCAGCAGTGGCACCCTAAAAAACATTCAGTACTTC
TRBV29-1	TRBJ2-5	many	TRBD1	CSAAGTGSKETQYF	TGCAGCGCCGCCGGGACAGGGAGTAAAGAGACCCAGTACTTC
TRBV12-3/TRBV12-4	TRBJ2-1	NA	NA	CASSVTPTSYNEQFF	TGTGCCAGCAGTGTAACCCCCACCTCCTACAATGAGCAGTTCTTC
TRBV29-1	TRBJ2-3	many	TRBD2	CSVGLAGATDTQYF	TGCAGCGTGGGACTAGCGGGAGCGACAGATACGCAGTATTTT
TRBV28	TRBJ1-2	NA	NA	CASSSSVLGSLYGYTF	TGTGCCAGCAGTTCCAGTGTTCTGGGCTCTTTGTATGGCTACACCTTC
TRBV4-1	TRBJ2-7	NA	NA	CASSPDPGPRGEQYF	TGCGCCAGCAGCCCCGATCCGGGACCCCGGGGCGAGCAGTACTTC
TRBV12-3/TRBV12-4	TRBJ1-5	few	TRBD1	CASSPQGAGQPQHF	TGTGCCAGCAGTCCACAGGGGGCGGGTCAGCCCCAGCATTTT
TRBV4-2	TRBJ1-5	few	NA	CASSLGTEALQPQHF	TGTGCCAGCAGCCTCGGGACGGAGGCCCTTCAGCCCCAGCATTTT
TRBV10-3	TRBJ1-6	many	NA	CAISAVTDGSPLHF	TGTGCCATCAGTGCAGTAACCGACGGTTCACCCCTCCACTTT
TRBV5-1	TRBJ2-3	NA	TRBD2	CASSEGLAGVADTQYF	TGCGCCAGCAGCGAGGGACTAGCGGGAGTTGCAGATACGCAGTATTTT
TRBV4-3	TRBJ2-1	many	NA	CASSQAAGRSYNEQFF	TGCGCCAGCAGCCAAGCGGCGGGACGCTCCTACAATGAGCAGTTCTTC
TRBV30	TRBJ2-2	NA	NA	CAWKQRGAGELFF	TGTGCCTGGAAACAACGAGGAGCCGGGGAGCTGTTTTTT